The entry below describes one T cell receptor beta chain. This sample stems from a study of blood T cell repertoires in COVID-19. Study summary: In each case, the material was cDNA or gDNA derived from T cells, B-cell-depleted T cells, or PBMCs.

Per the study methods: Reference gene primer amplification in the assay estimated nucleated cell counts. The data were produced by immunoSEQ multiplex PCR, yet TCRdb's version contains in-frame clones alone and is incomplete. V, J and clone size are those of that table, while D and trimming were read from the DNA. The table includes about 170,000 clones, roughly 80% detected once. Trimming removed 4 bases from V and 7 bases from J; junction bases left unmatched: 5. Germline CDR1 is LGHDT and CDR2 is YNNKEL (reference sequence). The CDR3 covers 14 residues. Sequencing was performed on peripheral blood. The source of this sequence is a woman aged 80 or over with COVID-19, enrolled during active disease. The chain carries TRBV3-1 (or the pseudogene TRBV3-2) and TRBJ2-1, with 9 bases that match TRBD2. CDR3 region: CASSPSAGGNEQFF. CDR3 coding DNA: TGTGCCAGCAGCCCCTCAGCGGGAGGAAATGAGCAGTTCTTC.